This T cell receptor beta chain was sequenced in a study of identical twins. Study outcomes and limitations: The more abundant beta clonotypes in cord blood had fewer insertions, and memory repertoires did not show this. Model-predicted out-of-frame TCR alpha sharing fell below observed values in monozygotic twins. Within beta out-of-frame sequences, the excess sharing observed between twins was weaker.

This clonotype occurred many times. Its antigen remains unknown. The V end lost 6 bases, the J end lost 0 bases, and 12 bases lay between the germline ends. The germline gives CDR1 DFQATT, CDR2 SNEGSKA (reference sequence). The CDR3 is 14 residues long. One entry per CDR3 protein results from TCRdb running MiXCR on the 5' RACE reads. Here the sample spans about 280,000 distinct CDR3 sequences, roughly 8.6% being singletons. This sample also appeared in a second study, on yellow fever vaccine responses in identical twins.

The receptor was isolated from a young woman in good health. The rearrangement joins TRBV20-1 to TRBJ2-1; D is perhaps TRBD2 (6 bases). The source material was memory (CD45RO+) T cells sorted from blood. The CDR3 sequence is CSATGLLSYNEQFF. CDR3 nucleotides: TGCAGTGCCACGGGACTCCTCTCCTACAATGAGCAGTTCTTC.